This T cell receptor (beta chain) was retrieved from a study of human T cells and chemical hapten exposure. With 0 bases removed from V and 1 base from J, the gap between germline ends came to 3 bases. The CDR3 covers 13 residues. Germline CDR1 is SGHTA and CDR2 is FQGTGA. Individual cDNA molecules in this library carried unique molecular identifiers. TCRdb independently ran MiXCR on the RACE reads; one entry per CDR3 protein. The table records 60,000 to 80,000 distinct CDR3 sequences, about 6.5% of them present only once. This clonotype was observed many times. The time point: healthy volunteer bleed at 6 weeks. Unfractionated whole blood yielded total RNA.

The receptor was isolated from a female donor in good health. Some clones in this sample may be carry-over from other donors' samples. The rearrangement uses TRBV7-3 and TRBJ1-1; unclear D gene. Sequencing input: whole blood. CDR3: CASSLTSNTEAFF. The CDR3 bases are TGTGCCAGCAGCTTAACCTCGAACACTGAAGCTTTCTTT.